This TCR beta chain was captured by sequencing in a study of blood T cell repertoires in COVID-19. On the study more broadly: The United States, Italy and Spain were the sources of the acute and convalescent COVID-19 samples.

The CDR3 is made up of 16 amino acids. Looked up from germline, CDR1 is MGHRA and CDR2 is YSYEKL. V lost 0 bases, J lost 0 bases, and 9 bases lay in between. This clone showed up just a few times. The table came from immunoSEQ multiplex PCR; TCRdb's copy has only in-frame clones and leaves some out. This table holds around 130,000 clones, roughly 80% found once. The chain links TRBV4-1 to TRBJ2-1; no firm D call. Material for sequencing was PBMCs or T cells enriched from blood (not recorded which). The source of this sequence is a woman under 30 who had been exposed to COVID-19. This chain's CDR3 is CASSQDPRASYNEQFF. CDR3 in DNA: TGCGCCAGCAGCCAAGATCCCCGAGCCTCCTACAATGAGCAGTTCTTC.